These 28 T cell receptor beta chains were all obtained from the same sample, sequenced in a study of vaccination effects on CD4 cells after COVID-19. Sequencing in the ViraFEST assay came after antigen-specific CD4+ T cells had been expanded with viral peptide pools, which were used to stimulate PBMC. After about 10 days in culture, the CD4+ T cells were isolated. Nucleocapsid antibodies were negative in the vaccine recipients, who had never had SARS-CoV-2 infection. Data came from immunoSEQ multiplex PCR; TCRdb stores just in-frame clones and leaves some out. The data show tens of thousands of clones, roughly 70% seen once. These receptors lack a known antigen. The sequenced sample was CD4+ T cells from PBMCs cultured with SARS-CoV-2 spike peptides, obtained before COVID-19 vaccination. The receptors derive from a human donor who received a COVID-19 vaccine.

This clone has a handful of counts. The chain carries TRBV6-6 and TRBJ1-3, with D possibly being TRBD1 (6 bases). Between the trimmed V and J ends, which lost 2 bases and 4 bases, there was a span of 12 bases. The CDR3 has 15 amino acids. Germline values: CDR1 MNHNY, CDR2 SVGAGI (reference sequence). CDR3 sequence reads: CASSYAGAGGNTIYF. The DNA of the CDR3 is TGTGCCAGCAGTTACGCGGGGGCAGGGGGAAACACCATATATTTT.

J is TRBJ1-1 and V is TRBV27; unclear D gene. Trimming shortened V by 5 bases and J by 2 bases, and 12 bases separated the two germline ends. Germline loops: CDR1 MNHEY, CDR2 SMNVEV (reference sequence). The CDR3 has 14 amino acids. CDR3 sequence reads: CASSPFSRNTEAFF. CDR3 nucleotides: TGTGCCAGCAGTCCGTTTTCGAGAAACACTGAAGCTTTCTTT.

This chain joins TRBV5-5 and TRBJ1-2; TRBD1 matches at 7 bases. From germline, CDR1 is SGHKS and CDR2 YYEKEE (reference sequence). The CDR3 has 13 residues. The trim removed 4 bases at V and 5 bases at J, leaving 5 bases unmatched. CDR3 coding DNA: TGTGCCAGCAGCCCCGGGACAGAATATGGCTACACCTTC. This gives the protein CASSPGTEYGYTF.

V and J are TRBV2 and TRBJ2-5, with D unclear. V was trimmed by 10 bases and J by 4 bases, leaving 16 bases between them. Germline CDR1 and CDR2: SNHLY and FYNNEI. The CDR3 has 13 residues. CDR3 residues: CATHPGVVETQYF. In nucleotides, the CDR3 is TGTGCCACCCACCCTGGGGTGGTAGAGACCCAGTACTTC.

The CDR3 DNA reads TGTGCCAGCAGCCAAGGGGACAGGGGGCCCTACGAGCAGTACTTC. This translates into CASSQGDRGPYEQYF. This chain connects TRBV3-1 (or the pseudogene TRBV3-2) to TRBJ2-7; TRBD1 matches at 12 bases. The CDR3 runs 15 residues. Per the germline V gene, CDR1 is LGHDT and CDR2 is YNNKEL (reference sequence). After removal of 1 base from V and 2 bases from J, the junction contained 0 bases not matched to a gene.

The V call is TRBV5-1, the J call TRBJ1-2; 7 bases align to TRBD1. After removal of 2 bases from V and 8 bases from J, the junction contained 12 bases not matched to a gene. The germline V gene encodes CDR1 SGHRS and CDR2 YFSETQ. This CDR3 has 15 residues. CDR3 protein: CASSLTGDSALGYTF. The CDR3 DNA reads TGCGCCAGCAGCTTAACAGGGGATTCTGCTTTAGGCTACACCTTC. Full variable domain (missing parts from reference TRBV5-1 and TRBJ1-2): KAGVTQTPRYLIKTRGQQVTLSCSPISGHRSVSWYQQTPGQGLQFLFEYFSETQRNKGNFPGRFSGRQFSNSRSEMNVSTLELGDSALYLCASSLTGDSALGYTFGSGTRLTVV.

V is TRBV10-1 and J is TRBJ2-2, with 8 bases matching TRBD2. The CDR3 spans 16 residues. The germline CDR1 and CDR2 sequences are WNHNN and SYGVQD (reference sequence). V dropped 6 bases and J dropped 0; count of bases not matched to a gene: 6. The CDR3 is CASSRGLATNTGELFF. DNA of the CDR3: TGCGCCAGCAGCCGCGGACTAGCTACGAACACCGGGGAGCTGTTTTTT.

This chain links TRBV7-9 with TRBJ2-3, with TRBD2 matching 11 bases. The CDR3 contains 16 residues. CDR1 SEHNR and CDR2 FQNEAQ come from the germline V gene (reference sequence). The junction had 5 bases not matched to a gene; V was cut back by 3 bases and J by 3 bases. Written as DNA, the CDR3 is TGTGCCAGCAGCTTCCGACTAGCGGGGTCGACAGATACGCAGTATTTT. Protein sequence: CASSFRLAGSTDTQYF. The variable domain in full, completed from reference TRBV7-9 and TRBJ2-3, reads DTGVSQNPRHKITKRGQNVTFRCDPISEHNRLYWYRQTLGQGPEFLTYFQNEAQLEKSRLLSDRFSAERPKGSFSTLEIQRTEQGDSAMYLCASSFRLAGSTDTQYFGPGTRLTVL.

This sequence joins TRBV5-1 and TRBJ2-3; D is unresolved. Trimming shortened V by 1 base and J by 3 bases, and 9 bases separated the two germline ends. This CDR3 is built from 14 residues. Germline V gene data show CDR1 as SGHRS and CDR2 as YFSETQ. CDR3 sequence (DNA): TGCGCCAGCAGCTTGAATAGTGGTACAGATACGCAGTATTTT. Its translation is CASSLNSGTDTQYF.

The CDR3 is CASSLERGVPDTQYF. In DNA, the CDR3 is TGCGCCAGCAGCTTGGAGCGGGGGGTTCCGGATACGCAGTATTTT. This chain connects TRBV5-1 to TRBJ2-3, with 9 bases that match TRBD2. Germline CDR1 is SGHRS and CDR2 is YFSETQ. J was trimmed by 6 bases and V by 0 bases; bases with no gene match: 5. The CDR3 consists of 15 residues. Looking up the rest from reference TRBV5-1 and TRBJ2-3 gives the full variable domain: KAGVTQTPRYLIKTRGQQVTLSCSPISGHRSVSWYQQTPGQGLQFLFEYFSETQRNKGNFPGRFSGRQFSNSRSEMNVSTLELGDSALYLCASSLERGVPDTQYFGPGTRLTVL.

The V gene is TRBV5-1, the J gene TRBJ2-5; no clear D gene. The V gene's germline CDR1 is SGHRS and CDR2 YFSETQ. Between the trimmed V and J ends, which lost 0 bases and 2 bases, there was a span of 8 bases. This CDR3 spans 14 amino acids. CDR3 bases: TGCGCCAGCAGCTTGGCGCGAGAACAAGAGACCCAGTACTTC. Its translation: CASSLAREQETQYF.

This clone was observed a few times. The chain joins TRBV7-9 to TRBJ1-3; 9 positions agree with TRBD1. This CDR3 spans 15 amino acids. Germline V lookup: CDR1 SEHNR, CDR2 FQNEAQ (reference sequence). J gave up 4 bases and V 6 bases, and 7 bases lay outside the gene matches. This chain's CDR3 is CASSSGTGQGNTIYF. The CDR3 bases are TGTGCCAGCAGTTCCGGGACAGGGCAAGGAAACACCATATATTTT.

The gene calls are TRBV20-1 and TRBJ2-3; D gene unclear. The CDR3 is 11 residues long. Per the germline V gene, CDR1 is DFQATT and CDR2 is SNEGSKA (reference sequence). V gave up 6 bases and J gave up 9 bases, with 13 bases separating them. The CDR3 coding sequence is TGCAGTGCGGCCAGGTCGTACACGCAGTATTTT. This translates into CSAARSYTQYF.

This clone was counted between two and nine times. The chain employs TRBV30 and TRBJ2-3, with 7 bases identical to TRBD2. CDR3 length: 10 amino acids. CDR1 is GTSNPN and CDR2 is SVGIG in the germline V gene (reference sequence). V trimming: 2 bases; J trimming: 10 bases; junction bases outside the gene matches: 0. The CDR3 nucleotides are TGTGCCTGGAGTAGCGGGGCGCAGTATTTT. Protein product: CAWSSGAQYF.

The rearrangement joins TRBV2 to TRBJ1-3, with a tentative D call TRBD1 (5 bases). The CDR3 runs to 15 residues. Germline assignment: CDR1 SNHLY and CDR2 FYNNEI. Trimming stripped 7 bases from V and 2 bases from J, with 15 bases between. The CDR3 DNA is TGTGCCAGCACCGGACCGGGGGGTCCTGGAAACACCATATATTTT. Its protein is CASTGPGGPGNTIYF.

In this sample, this clone turned up a few times. The chain uses TRBV30 and TRBJ1-1; 9 nucleotides match TRBD1. In germline, CDR1 is GTSNPN, CDR2 SVGIG (reference sequence). J gave up 1 base and V 2 bases, and 8 bases lay outside the gene matches. This CDR3 is 16 amino acids long. This chain's CDR3 is CAWSRLDRGPNTEAFF. DNA for the CDR3: TGTGCCTGGAGTAGGCTGGACAGGGGCCCGAACACTGAAGCTTTCTTT.

V usage is TRBV5-1 and J usage is TRBJ2-5, with a weak D call TRBD2 (6 bases). Germline V gene lookup returns CDR1 SGHRS and CDR2 YFSETQ. With 4 bases removed from V and 4 bases from J, the gap between germline ends came to 17 bases. CDR3 size: 15 residues. CDR3: CASSPGGDSRETQYF. The CDR3 DNA is TGCGCCAGCAGCCCAGGAGGGGATTCAAGAGAGACCCAGTACTTC.

This clone has just one count. The chain joins TRBV6-1 to TRBJ1-3, with D possibly TRBD1 on 6 matching bases. V lost 0 bases and J lost 2, with 8 bases in between. This CDR3 has 15 residues. CDR1 and CDR2 from the germline V gene are MNHNS and SASEGT. The CDR3 protein is CASSEAPGAGNTIYF. The CDR3 coding sequence is TGTGCCAGCAGTGAAGCCCCAGGGGCTGGAAACACCATATATTTT.

This chain uses TRBV19 with TRBJ1-1; D ambiguous. The germline gives CDR1 LNHDA, CDR2 SQIVND (reference sequence). CDR3 length: 14 residues. The germline V and J ends were trimmed by 3 bases and 4 bases, with 12 bases remaining between them. Here the CDR3 DNA reads TGTGCCAGTAGTATGGGCGAGGGCTTCACTGAAGCTTTCTTT. This sequence encodes CASSMGEGFTEAFF.

V gene TRBV10-3 combines with J gene TRBJ2-7, with 8 nucleotides matching TRBD1. Trimming took 10 bases from V and 2 from J; bases not matched to a gene: 16. Germline-derived CDR1 and CDR2 are ENHRY and SYGVKD. This CDR3 spans 16 amino acids. The CDR3 protein is CATNNEGDRGPYEQYF. The CDR3 nucleotides read TGTGCCACGAACAACGAAGGCGACAGGGGACCCTACGAGCAGTACTTC.

The chain employs TRBV7-2 and TRBJ2-7; D perhaps matches TRBD1 (6 bases). V was pared by 5 bases and J by 3 bases, with 14 bases between. Germline V lookup: CDR1 SGHTA, CDR2 FQGNSA. CDR3 size: 14 residues. Here the CDR3 reads CASSRTGKGYEQYF. The CDR3 DNA reads as TGTGCCAGCAGCCGTACAGGGAAAGGCTACGAGCAGTACTTC. Filled out from reference TRBV7-2 and TRBJ2-7, the complete variable domain reads GAGVSQSPSNKVTEKGKDVELRCDPISGHTALYWYRQSLGQGLEFLIYFQGNSAPDKSGLPSDRFSAERTGGSVSTLTIQRTQQEDSAVYLCASSRTGKGYEQYFGPGTRLTVT.

This sequence joins TRBV12-3 or TRBV12-4 and TRBJ1-5; D remains ambiguous. This CDR3 contains 13 residues. V shed 5 bases and J shed 4 bases, with 9 bases lying between them. DNA of the CDR3: TGTGCCAGCAGTACCTCGGAAAATCAGCCCCAGCATTTT. This translates into CASSTSENQPQHF.

V gene TRBV9 combines with J gene TRBJ2-5; 8 bases line up with TRBD2. The ends lost 4 bases at V and 5 bases at J; junction bases unmatched: 7. CDR1 is SGDLS, CDR2 YYNGEE, per germline. This CDR3 is built from 14 residues. In nucleotides, the CDR3 is TGTGCCAGCAGCCTGGGACTAGGCGGGGAGACCCAGTACTTC. Its protein product is CASSLGLGGETQYF.

The chain has TRBV3-1 (or the pseudogene TRBV3-2) and TRBJ1-1; D gene uncertain. Trimming left V 4 bases short and J 5 bases short, with 17 bases between. The length of the CDR3 is 15 residues. Looked up from germline, CDR1 is LGHDT and CDR2 is YNNKEL (reference sequence). This CDR3 is CASSPTTPGRTEAFF. The CDR3 bases are TGTGCCAGCAGCCCCACCACCCCGGGGAGGACTGAAGCTTTCTTT.

In this sample, this clone turned up many times. The CDR3 loop reads CASSPPTSGGGNEQFF. DNA for the CDR3: TGTGCCAGCTCACCACCAACTAGCGGGGGCGGCAATGAGCAGTTCTTC. The rearrangement uses TRBV18 and TRBJ2-1; TRBD2 agrees at 11 bases. Trimming took 0 bases from V and 6 from J; bases not matched to a gene: 4. The germline V gene encodes CDR1 KGHSH and CDR2 LQKENI. This CDR3 comprises 16 residues.

This rearrangement joins TRBV10-3 to TRBJ1-4; D is uncertain. CDR3 size: 16 residues. Trimming stripped 0 bases from V and 7 bases from J, with 15 bases between. CDR1 and CDR2 from the germline V gene are ENHRY and SYGVKD. The CDR3 protein is CAISESKGSVGEKLFF. The CDR3 DNA follows: TGTGCCATCAGTGAGTCGAAAGGGTCGGTAGGTGAAAAACTGTTTTTT.

The V call is TRBV4-2, the J call TRBJ2-1, with 10 bases aligning to TRBD2. Trimming at V came to 2 bases and at J to 7 bases, leaving 8 bases not matched to a gene. The CDR3 is made up of 16 amino acids. CDR1 is LGHNA and CDR2 is YNFKEQ in the germline V gene. The CDR3 DNA reads TGTGCCAGCAGCCAACGTCAGCGGGGGGGGACTAATGAGCAGTTCTTC. This encodes CASSQRQRGGTNEQFF.

The V call is TRBV6-5, the J call TRBJ1-4; no clear D. V dropped 8 bases and J dropped 5 bases, with 18 bases sitting between them. The CDR3 totals 15 residues. Germline-derived CDR1 and CDR2 are MNHEY and SVGAGI. CDR3 in amino acids: CASGFLDSYNEKLFF. The CDR3 DNA sequence: TGTGCCAGCGGATTTCTGGATAGCTACAATGAAAAACTGTTTTTT.